This entry is about one T cell receptor beta chain. This sequence may be a read error, since a much larger clone differs from it by one base. The CDR3 sequence is 16 residues long. The germline V gene encodes CDR1 SGHAT and CDR2 FQNNGV. Via MiXCR, TCRdb re-called the PCR reads, giving one row per CDR3 protein. The sample holds 45,000 to 65,000 distinct CDR3 sequences, about 23% seen once. This specimen belongs to a study of molecular identifiers for immune sequencing clone quantification. The authors sorted naive CD8 T cells as CD8+CD4-CCR7+CD45RA+. The sample was naive CD8+ T cells from blood, with Jurkat cell RNA spiked in. Subset: FACS-sorted CD8+CD4-CCR7+CD45RA+ naive T cells. This sequence originates from a human donor in good health. Some libraries in this study had Jurkat cell RNA spiked in. The chain couples TRBV11-2 to TRBJ1-1; 8 bases are shared with TRBD1. The CDR3 region has the DNA TGTGCCAGCAGCTTCTTGGCAGGGGGCGCGTACGTTGAAGCTCTCTTT. Translation gives CASSFLAGGAYVEALF.